These 10 T cell receptor beta chains were sequenced from one sample in a study of cytomegalovirus exposure and HLA in healthy donors. Both 60 Vbeta primers and 13 Jbeta primers went into the PCR. TCRdb's table, derived via immunoSEQ multiplex PCR, lists solely in-frame clones and lacks some. The sample carries about 140,000 clones, around 85% recorded once. The sample taken for sequencing was PBMCs. The source of these receptors is a woman between 50 and 59 years old in good health and CMV-seropositive.

A note on this clone: At one end, the junction sequence differs from germline, possibly due to a read error. The V call is TRBV7-9, the J call TRBJ1-2; TRBD1 matches 7 bases. CDR1 SEHNR and CDR2 FQNEAQ come from the germline V gene (reference sequence). This CDR3 is 12 amino acids long. The CDR3 loop reads CASSLEARGQDF. CDR3 bases: TGTGCCAGCAGCTTAGAGGCGAGGGGGCAAGACTTC.

The J gene is TRBJ1-4, the V gene TRBV2, with 10 bases identical to TRBD1. In germline, CDR1 is SNHLY, CDR2 FYNNEI. This CDR3 has 14 amino acids. J was trimmed by 5 bases and V by 7 bases; bases with no gene match: 4. Here the CDR3 reads CASKTGGSNEKLFF. In DNA, the CDR3 is TGTGCCAGCAAGACAGGGGGCTCGAATGAAAAACTGTTTTTT.

In this sample, this clone turned up once. The rearrangement links TRBV4-3 to TRBJ1-4; 7 bases are a match to TRBD1. The J segment lost 6 bases and the V segment lost 7 bases, leaving 2 bases of the junction unmatched. The germline V gene encodes CDR1 LGHNA and CDR2 YSLEER. The CDR3 is made up of 12 amino acids. CDR3 region: CASNRGDEKLFF. The CDR3 nucleotides are TGCGCCAGCAACAGGGGAGATGAAAAACTGTTTTTT.

The rearrangement links TRBV19 to TRBJ1-5; 9 bases map to TRBD1. V lost 7 bases and J lost 4; bases outside the gene matches: 5. The CDR3 has 14 residues. Germline assignment: CDR1 LNHDA and CDR2 SQIVND (reference sequence). The CDR3 DNA follows: TGTGCCAGTACCCTGACAGGGGGTAATCAGCCCCAGCATTTT. It specifies CASTLTGGNQPQHF.

The chain employs TRBV2 and TRBJ2-4; no clear D gene. The V end lost 4 bases, the J end lost 2 bases, and 15 bases lay between the germline ends. Germline values: CDR1 SNHLY, CDR2 FYNNEI. The length of the CDR3 is 16 residues. CDR3 region: CASSVGTPRSKNIQYF. The CDR3 coding sequence is TGTGCCAGCAGTGTTGGCACCCCGAGGTCCAAAAACATTCAGTACTTC.

V usage is TRBV4-3 and J usage is TRBJ2-3; the match to TRBD1 covers 10 bases. Unmatched junction bases numbered 7, after V lost 6 bases and J lost 4 bases. Looked up from germline, CDR1 is LGHNA and CDR2 is YSLEER. The CDR3 extends over 15 amino acids. The DNA of the CDR3 is TGCGCCAGCAGTCGAGACAGGGGGCAATCAGATACGCAGTATTTT. Its protein product is CASSRDRGQSDTQYF.

The rearrangement uses TRBV5-8 and TRBJ2-5, with 9 bases identical to TRBD2. Germline V gene sequence: CDR1 SGHTS, CDR2 YDEGEE. The CDR3 runs to 17 residues. V was clipped by 4 bases and J by 5 bases; unmatched bases: 15. The CDR3 sequence: CASSVGGGLAGLETQYF. DNA for the CDR3: TGTGCCAGCAGCGTTGGAGGAGGGCTAGCGGGGTTGGAGACCCAGTACTTC.

The genes are TRBV5-5 and TRBJ1-1, with no clear D. The CDR3 contains 13 residues. The germline V gene has CDR1 SGHKS and CDR2 YYEKEE (reference sequence). The V gene lost 2 bases and the J gene lost 1 base, with 6 bases spanning the gap. As DNA, the CDR3 is TGTGCCAGCAGCTTCGACACGAACACTGAAGCTTTCTTT. Translated: CASSFDTNTEAFF.

This chain links TRBV19 with TRBJ2-2; no definite D call. The V gene lost 3 bases and the J gene lost 6 bases, with 5 bases spanning the gap. The germline V gene encodes CDR1 LNHDA and CDR2 SQIVND (reference sequence). CDR3 length equals 12 residues. The CDR3 sequence is CASSMYAGELFF. For the CDR3, the DNA is TGTGCCAGTAGTATGTATGCCGGGGAGCTGTTTTTT. The variable domain in full, with the rest retrieved from reference TRBV19 and TRBJ2-2, is DGGITQSPKYLFRKEGQNVTLSCEQNLNHDAMYWYRQDPGQGLRLIYYSQIVNDFQKGDIAEGYSVSREKKESFPLTVTSAQKNPTAFYLCASSMYAGELFFGEGSRLTVL.

This clone appeared once. CDR3 in amino acids: CANRRGESQPQHF. The CDR3 nucleotides are TGTGCCAACCGACGGGGGGAGAGTCAGCCCCAGCATTTT. The chain is built from TRBV2 and TRBJ1-5; a weak D match, TRBD1 (5 bases). CDR1 is SNHLY and CDR2 is FYNNEI in the germline V gene. The CDR3 consists of 13 residues. V shed 10 bases and J shed 6 bases, with 16 bases lying between them.